This TCR beta chain was sequenced for a study of blood T cell repertoires in COVID-19 (TCRdb year 2020). Regarding the study in general: Collaborator samples came from the United States, Italy and Spain and covered acute and convalescent phases of COVID-19. The prospective study material was composed of cDNA or gDNA derived from T cells, B-cell-depleted T cells, or PBMCs. Deeply sampled blood TCRbeta repertoires from subjects exposed to, actively infected with, or recovered from COVID-19 were included in the dataset. The repertoires were released in a freely available public database intended as a resource for research on the immune response to SARS-CoV-2. The samples were drawn from two sources: the first 160 participants of the ongoing ImmuneRACE study, and fewer than 1,500 subjects contributed by 6 global collaborators. A de-identified subject ID, COVID-19 status, age in years and sex were almost always included in the sample metadata. Where HLA class I and class II types were available, the types were taken from metadata supplied by the sample provider, not from assay-based typing. What the study reported, not specific to this receptor: How much clinical and demographic metadata was included differed by source and by participant, and the metadata was provided uncurated.

In the prospective study, participants were about 18 to 90 years old, resided in fewer than 25 geographic areas of the United States, and were enrolled through a virtual design. In the prospective study, cohorts were assigned on the basis of participant-reported clinical history obtained from a screening survey and a study questionnaire. ImmuneRACE Cohort 3 recovered participants were defined by two consecutive negative NP/OP PCR tests, healthcare professional clearance, or symptom resolution. Each participant in the prospective study had whole blood, serum and a nasopharyngeal or oropharyngeal swab collected by mobile phlebotomists. Over a 2-month period, participants in the prospective study had the option of providing additional blood draws and questionnaires. Blood samples from the prospective study were shipped frozen or at room temperature prior to DNA extraction. As regards this clone: Its antigen is unknown. There are no base qualities to consult, and no much larger clone falls within one base.

The immunoSEQ Assay, a bias-controlled multiplex PCR, was used to amplify TCRbeta CDR3 regions from genomic DNA. The original methods were these. The number of nucleated cells in each sample was estimated by amplification of reference gene primers within the assay. To quantify the absolute abundance of each unique TCRbeta CDR3 rearrangement, sequence reads were collapsed and filtered. For each sample, productive Simpson clonality was calculated as the square root of Simpson's diversity index over productive rearrangements. TCRdb obtained this table from immuneACCESS and retained in-frame rearrangements with V and J assigned. These tables miss some clones; where compared with another copy, unresolved V genes account for less than half of the shortfall, and the remainder is unexplained. The V and J calls and the clone size are those of that table, but D and trimming were determined from the DNA. This sample comprises under 450,000 clones, more than 70% of them detected only once. The ten largest clonotypes hold approximately 1.2% of the sample.

CDR1 and CDR2 are drawn from the germline V gene: SGHRS, YFSETQ. The germline V and J ends show losses of 7 bases and 6 bases respectively, and no gene match explains 6 bases of the junction. The CDR3 runs 12 residues from the cysteine to the phenylalanine. The read is trimmed to its CDR3 DNA, 36 bases read in frame from base 1. The origin of this receptor is a man aged 25-40 years who had recovered from COVID-19. The specimen sequenced was PBMCs or T cells enriched from blood (not recorded which). This sequence uses TRBV5-1 and TRBJ1-2; 7 junctional bases match TRBD1. The CDR3 sequence is CASGTGADGYTF. At the DNA level, the sequence is TGCGCCAGCGGTACAGGGGCGGATGGCTACACCTTC.